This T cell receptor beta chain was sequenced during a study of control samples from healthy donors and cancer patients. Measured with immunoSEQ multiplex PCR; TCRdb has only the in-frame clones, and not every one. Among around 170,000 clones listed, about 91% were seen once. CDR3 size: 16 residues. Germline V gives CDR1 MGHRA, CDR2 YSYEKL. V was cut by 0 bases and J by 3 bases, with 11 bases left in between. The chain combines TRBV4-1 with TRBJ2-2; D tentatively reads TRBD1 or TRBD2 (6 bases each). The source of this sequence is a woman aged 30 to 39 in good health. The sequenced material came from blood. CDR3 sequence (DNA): TGCGCCAGCAGCCAAGAAGGAGGGGGGCACACCGGGGAGCTGTTTTTT. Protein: CASSQEGGGHTGELFF.